This TCR beta chain was profiled in a study of T cell responses to AZD1222 COVID-19 vaccine (dated by TCRdb to the early 2020s). Regarding the study in general: AZD1222 recipients with second doses at about 4 weeks or about 12 weeks were pooled, because spike-specific TCR depth and breadth did not differ between schedules. A total of about 250 trial participants underwent TCR sequencing, of whom about 200 had received two doses of AZD1222 and 26 had received two doses of the MenACWY control vaccine. Enrollment into the trials was organized by age into subgroups of 18-55, 56-69 and 70-plus years, and those subgroups contained roughly 140, 27 and 60 TCR-sequenced participants, respectively. On the study overall, not on this receptor specifically: No day 14 peak-response samples were available, so repertoires were characterized only after the peak T cell response. Only five to seven AZD1222 recipients were SARS-CoV-2 seropositive at baseline, limiting conclusions about previously exposed vaccinees. A significant rise in spike-specific TCR breadth and depth was observed after two AZD1222 doses relative to day 0 and relative to MenACWY recipients. The vaccine-associated CD4 TCRs covered the entire spike protein, and the dominant responses fell in regions 160-218 and 743-854. Most participants were white British and females outnumbered males, and the authors suggested that clonal diversity may have been underestimated. Reportedly, almost half of the unique spike-specific TCRs recognized epitopes lying outside the regions that are mutated in the B.1.351 and B.1.1.7 variants. In the small 56-69-year group, the increase in depth fell short of significance, most likely because of low power.

Only a few counts were recorded for this clone. It lacks a known antigen. No qualities accompany the bases; no much larger clone lies one base away. The CDR3 regions of human TCRbeta chains were analyzed by immunosequencing. Processing in the source paper ran as follows. Repertoire TCRs were matched against a reference library of SARS-CoV-2-specific TCRs generated with the MIRA antigen-specificity platform. Breadth meant the fraction of unique TCRs that were SARS-CoV-2-associated, whereas depth meant the fraction of total T cells that were SARS-CoV-2-associated. Using the MIRA data, each spike-specific TCR was assigned both to the spike region to which the TCR was reactive and to a CD4 or CD8 class. Log10-transformed breadth and depth values were compared by one-way ANOVA with Sidak's multiple comparisons tests. Entries here come from immuneACCESS through TCRdb and include only in-frame sequences with V and J called. Some clones fail to appear in such tables; in the studies checked, an unresolved V gene covers under half of the shortfall, and the cause of the remainder is unknown. D and trimming come from the DNA, and the V and J calls and clone size come from that table. The sample profile shows around 92,000 clones; roughly nine tenths of them were found once. Jointly, the top ten make up approximately 8.3% of the sample.

What this sample's time point label stands for: baseline before first vaccination. Samples from vaccinated people were obtained from the UK trials COV001 and COV002, which included a single-blind randomized controlled phase 2/3 trial of AZD1222 (ChAdOx1 nCoV-19) in healthy adults. For TCRbeta chain sequencing, PBMC samples were collected from trial participants at day 0 and at day 28 after the second dose. V is cut by 4 bases and J by 9 bases, and the space between the germline ends is 20 bases. Spanning cysteine to phenylalanine, the CDR3 consists of 16 amino acids. The entry retains the CDR3 DNA only, 48 bases that are in frame from base 1.

The material was peripheral blood, obtained on day 0 of AZD1222 vaccination. This TCR was sampled from an adult in good health. The V gene is TRBV5-3 and the J gene is TRBJ1-6; TRBD1 could be the D gene, as 5 bases match. TRBV5-3 is an ORF for which the function is uncertain. DNA sequence: TGTGCCAGAAGCCTGGGAGTCAGGGAAGTTCGTTCACCCCTCCACTTT. The translation is CARSLGVREVRSPLHF.